This T cell receptor beta chain was identified in a study of blood T cell repertoires in COVID-19. Background on the study: COVID-19 samples, acute and convalescent, were from the United States, Italy and Spain.

Enrollees, about 18 to 89 years old, lived in about two dozen US areas. Generated by immunoSEQ multiplex PCR, the TCRdb table keeps only in-frame clones and is missing some. The sample comprises hundreds of thousands of clones, 83% of which are singletons, and about 4.8% rests with the top ten. Germline CDR1 and CDR2: SGHVS and FQNEAQ. Trimming pared 5 bases from V and 11 bases from J, leaving 13 bases between. The CDR3 runs 13 residues. Sequencing was done on a sample of PBMCs or T cells enriched from blood (not recorded which). The chain employs TRBV7-8 and TRBJ1-6, with unresolved D. The clonotype was recovered from a woman between 45 and 65 years old who had been exposed to COVID-19. CDR3 region: CASSPRTQPPLHF. CDR3 coding DNA: TGTGCCAGCAGCCCGCGGACTCAGCCACCCCTCCACTTT.